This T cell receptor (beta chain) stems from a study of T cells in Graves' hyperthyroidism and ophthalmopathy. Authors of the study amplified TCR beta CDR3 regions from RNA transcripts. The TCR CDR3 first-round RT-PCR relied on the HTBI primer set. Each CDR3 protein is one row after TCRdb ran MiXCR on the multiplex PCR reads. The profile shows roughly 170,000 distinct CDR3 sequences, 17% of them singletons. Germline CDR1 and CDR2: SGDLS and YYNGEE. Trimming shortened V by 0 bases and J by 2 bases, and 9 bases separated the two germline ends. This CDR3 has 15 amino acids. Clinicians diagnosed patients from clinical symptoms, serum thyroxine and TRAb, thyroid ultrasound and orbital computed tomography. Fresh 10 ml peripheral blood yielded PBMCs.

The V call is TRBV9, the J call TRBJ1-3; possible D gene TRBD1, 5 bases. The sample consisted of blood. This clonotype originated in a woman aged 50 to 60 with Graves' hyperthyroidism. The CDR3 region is CASSVETAAGNTIYF. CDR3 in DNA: TGTGCCAGCAGCGTAGAGACAGCAGCTGGAAACACCATATATTTT.